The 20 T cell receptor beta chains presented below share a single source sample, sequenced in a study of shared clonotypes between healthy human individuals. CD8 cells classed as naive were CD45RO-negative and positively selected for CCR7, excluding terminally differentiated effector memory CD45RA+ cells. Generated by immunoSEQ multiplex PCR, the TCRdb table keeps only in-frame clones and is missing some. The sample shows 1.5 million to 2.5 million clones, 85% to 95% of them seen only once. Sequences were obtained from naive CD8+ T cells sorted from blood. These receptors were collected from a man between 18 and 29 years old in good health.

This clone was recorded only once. CDR3 in DNA: TGTGCCACCAGCAGAGATCCGGATGAACTGTTTTTT. It yields the protein CATSRDPDELFF. The rearrangement uses TRBV15 and TRBJ1-4, with no clear D. CDR1 is LNHNV, CDR2 YYDKDF, per germline (reference sequence). CDR3 size: 12 residues. The germline V and J ends were trimmed by 0 bases and 12 bases, with 8 bases remaining between them. Supplemented by reference TRBV15 and TRBJ1-4, the full variable domain reads DAMVIQNPRYQVTQFGKPVTLSCSQTLNHNVMYWYQQKSSQAPKLLFHYYDKDFNNEADTPDNFQSRRPNTSFCFLDIRSPGLGDTAMYLCATSRDPDELFFGSGTQLSVL.

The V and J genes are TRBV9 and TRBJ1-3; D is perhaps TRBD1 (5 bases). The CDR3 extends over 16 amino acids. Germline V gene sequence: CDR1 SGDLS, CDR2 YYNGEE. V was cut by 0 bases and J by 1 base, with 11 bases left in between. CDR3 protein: CASSVASRVSGNTIYF. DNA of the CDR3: TGTGCCAGCAGCGTAGCCTCCAGGGTTTCTGGAAACACCATATATTTT.

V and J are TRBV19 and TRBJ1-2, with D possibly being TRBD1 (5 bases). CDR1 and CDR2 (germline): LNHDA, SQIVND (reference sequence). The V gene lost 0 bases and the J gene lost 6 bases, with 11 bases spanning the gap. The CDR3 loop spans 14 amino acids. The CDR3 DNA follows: TGTGCCAGTAGTATAGATCTTGAAGGGGATGGCTACACCTTC. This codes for CASSIDLEGDGYTF.

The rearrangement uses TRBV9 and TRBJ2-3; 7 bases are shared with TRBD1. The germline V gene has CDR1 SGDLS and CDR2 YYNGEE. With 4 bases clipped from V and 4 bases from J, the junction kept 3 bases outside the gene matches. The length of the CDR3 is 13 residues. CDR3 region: CASSPQGADTQYF. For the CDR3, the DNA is TGTGCCAGCAGCCCCCAGGGGGCAGATACGCAGTATTTT.

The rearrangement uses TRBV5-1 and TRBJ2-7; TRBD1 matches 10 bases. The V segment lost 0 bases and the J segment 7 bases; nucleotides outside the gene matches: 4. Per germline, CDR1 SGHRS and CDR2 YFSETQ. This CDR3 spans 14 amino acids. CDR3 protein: CASSLGQGAEEQYF. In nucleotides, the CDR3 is TGCGCCAGCAGCTTGGGACAGGGGGCGGAGGAGCAGTACTTC.

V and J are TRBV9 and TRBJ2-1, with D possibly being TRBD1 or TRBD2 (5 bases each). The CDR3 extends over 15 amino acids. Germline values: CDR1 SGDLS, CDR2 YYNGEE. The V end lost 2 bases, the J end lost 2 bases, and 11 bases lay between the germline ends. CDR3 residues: CASSVGTDPYNEQFF. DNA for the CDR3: TGTGCCAGCAGCGTTGGGACGGACCCCTACAATGAGCAGTTCTTC. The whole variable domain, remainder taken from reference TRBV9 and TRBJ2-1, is DSGVTQTPKHLITATGQRVTLRCSPRSGDLSVYWYQQSLDQGLQFLIQYYNGEERAKGNILERFSAQQFPDLHSELNLSSLELGDSALYFCASSVGTDPYNEQFFGPGTRLTVL.

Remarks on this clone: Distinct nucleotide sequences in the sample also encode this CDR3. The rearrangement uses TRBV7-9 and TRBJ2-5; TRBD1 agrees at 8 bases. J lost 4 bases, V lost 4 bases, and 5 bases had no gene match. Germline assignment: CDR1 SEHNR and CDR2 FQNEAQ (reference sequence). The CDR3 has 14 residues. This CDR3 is CASSSQGALETQYF. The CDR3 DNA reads TGTGCCAGCAGCTCCCAGGGGGCCCTAGAGACCCAGTACTTC.

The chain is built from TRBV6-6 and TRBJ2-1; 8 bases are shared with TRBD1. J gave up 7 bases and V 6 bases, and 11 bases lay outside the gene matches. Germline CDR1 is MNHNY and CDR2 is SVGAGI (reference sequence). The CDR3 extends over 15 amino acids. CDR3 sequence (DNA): TGTGCCAGCAGCTTAATGGACAGGGCCTGGAATGAGCAGTTCTTC. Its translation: CASSLMDRAWNEQFF.

The CDR3 DNA reads TGTGCCAGCAGCGTAGACTCTAGTGAAAAACTGTTTTTT. It encodes CASSVDSSEKLFF. J is TRBJ1-4 and V is TRBV9; D is unclear. Germline-derived CDR1 and CDR2 are SGDLS and YYNGEE. V lost 0 bases, J lost 7 bases, and 7 bases lay in between. The CDR3 has 13 amino acids.

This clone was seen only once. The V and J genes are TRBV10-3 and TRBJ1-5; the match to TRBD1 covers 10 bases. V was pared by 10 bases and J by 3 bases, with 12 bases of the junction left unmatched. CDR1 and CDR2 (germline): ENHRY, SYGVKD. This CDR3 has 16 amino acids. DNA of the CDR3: TGTGCCAACGTGACAGGGGGCGGTCCCCTCAATCAGCCCCAGCATTTT. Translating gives CANVTGGGPLNQPQHF.

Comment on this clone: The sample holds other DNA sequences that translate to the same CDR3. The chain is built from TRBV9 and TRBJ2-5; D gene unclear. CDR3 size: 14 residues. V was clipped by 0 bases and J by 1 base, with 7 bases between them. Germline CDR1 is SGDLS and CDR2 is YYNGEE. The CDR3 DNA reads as TGTGCCAGCAGCGTAGGTGGGCTCCAAGAGACCCAGTACTTC. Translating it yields CASSVGGLQETQYF.

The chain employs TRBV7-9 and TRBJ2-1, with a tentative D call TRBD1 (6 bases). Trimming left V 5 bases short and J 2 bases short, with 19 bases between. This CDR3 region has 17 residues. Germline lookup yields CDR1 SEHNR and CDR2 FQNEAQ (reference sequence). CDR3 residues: CASSTNGQNAPYNEQFF. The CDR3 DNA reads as TGTGCCAGCAGCACTAACGGACAGAATGCCCCCTACAATGAGCAGTTCTTC.

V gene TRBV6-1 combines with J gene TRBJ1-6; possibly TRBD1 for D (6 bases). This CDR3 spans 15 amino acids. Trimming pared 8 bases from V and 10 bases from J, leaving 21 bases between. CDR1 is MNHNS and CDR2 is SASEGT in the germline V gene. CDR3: CASLGLGTFESPLHF. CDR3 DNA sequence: TGTGCCAGCCTGGGTCTTGGGACATTCGAATCACCCCTCCACTTT.

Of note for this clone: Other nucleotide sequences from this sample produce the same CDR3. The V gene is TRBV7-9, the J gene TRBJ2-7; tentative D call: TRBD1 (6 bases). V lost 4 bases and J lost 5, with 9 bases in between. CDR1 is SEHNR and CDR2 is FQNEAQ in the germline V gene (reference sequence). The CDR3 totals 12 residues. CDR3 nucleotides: TGTGCCAGCAGCTCTCAGGGGAACGAGCAGTACTTC. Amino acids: CASSSQGNEQYF.

The DNA of the CDR3 is TGTGCCAGCAGCGAGATGGGTGGGGCCGAACAAGAGACCCAGTACTTC. Translated, it gives CASSEMGGAEQETQYF. The chain carries TRBV5-5 and TRBJ2-5, with D possibly matching TRBD1 (5 bases). With 4 bases removed from V and 2 bases from J, the gap between germline ends came to 18 bases. Looked up from germline, CDR1 is SGHKS and CDR2 is YYEKEE (reference sequence). The CDR3 runs 16 residues.

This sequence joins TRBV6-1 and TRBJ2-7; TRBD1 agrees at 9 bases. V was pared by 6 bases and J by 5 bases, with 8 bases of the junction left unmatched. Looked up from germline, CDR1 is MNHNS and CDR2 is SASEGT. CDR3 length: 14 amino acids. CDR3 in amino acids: CASRGRTGADEQYF. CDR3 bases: TGTGCCAGCAGAGGAAGGACAGGGGCTGACGAGCAGTACTTC.

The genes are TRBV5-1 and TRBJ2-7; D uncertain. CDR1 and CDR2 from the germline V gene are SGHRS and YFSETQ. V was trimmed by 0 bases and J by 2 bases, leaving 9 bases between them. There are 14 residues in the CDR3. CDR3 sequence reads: CASSLASTTYEQYF. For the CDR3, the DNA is TGCGCCAGCAGCTTGGCATCCACCACCTACGAGCAGTACTTC.

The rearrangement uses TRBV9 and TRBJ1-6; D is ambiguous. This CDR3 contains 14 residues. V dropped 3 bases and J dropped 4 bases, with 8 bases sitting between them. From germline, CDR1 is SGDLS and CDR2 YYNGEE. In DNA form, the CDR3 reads TGTGCCAGCAGCGAGACGGCTTATAATTCACCCCTCCACTTT. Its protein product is CASSETAYNSPLHF. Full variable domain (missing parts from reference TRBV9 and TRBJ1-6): DSGVTQTPKHLITATGQRVTLRCSPRSGDLSVYWYQQSLDQGLQFLIQYYNGEERAKGNILERFSAQQFPDLHSELNLSSLELGDSALYFCASSETAYNSPLHFGNGTRLTVT.

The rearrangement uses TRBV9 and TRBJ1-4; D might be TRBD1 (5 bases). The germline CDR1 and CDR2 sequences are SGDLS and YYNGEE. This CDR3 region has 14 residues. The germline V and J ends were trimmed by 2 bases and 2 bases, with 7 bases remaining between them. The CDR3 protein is CASSVGVTNEKLFF. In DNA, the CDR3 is TGTGCCAGCAGCGTGGGGGTGACTAATGAAAAACTGTTTTTT. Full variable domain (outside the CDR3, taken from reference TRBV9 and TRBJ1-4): DSGVTQTPKHLITATGQRVTLRCSPRSGDLSVYWYQQSLDQGLQFLIQYYNGEERAKGNILERFSAQQFPDLHSELNLSSLELGDSALYFCASSVGVTNEKLFFGSGTQLSVL.

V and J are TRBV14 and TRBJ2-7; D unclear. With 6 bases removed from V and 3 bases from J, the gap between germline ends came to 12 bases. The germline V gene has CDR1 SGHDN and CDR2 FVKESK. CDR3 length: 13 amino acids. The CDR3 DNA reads TGTGCCAGCAGGTTCGGAACGGGCTACGAGCAGTACTTC. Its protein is CASRFGTGYEQYF. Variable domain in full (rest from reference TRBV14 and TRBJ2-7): EAGVTQFPSHSVIEKGQTVTLRCDPISGHDNLYWYRRVMGKEIKFLLHFVKESKQDESGMPNNRFLAERTGGTYSTLKVQPAELEDSGVYFCASRFGTGYEQYFGPGTRLTVT.